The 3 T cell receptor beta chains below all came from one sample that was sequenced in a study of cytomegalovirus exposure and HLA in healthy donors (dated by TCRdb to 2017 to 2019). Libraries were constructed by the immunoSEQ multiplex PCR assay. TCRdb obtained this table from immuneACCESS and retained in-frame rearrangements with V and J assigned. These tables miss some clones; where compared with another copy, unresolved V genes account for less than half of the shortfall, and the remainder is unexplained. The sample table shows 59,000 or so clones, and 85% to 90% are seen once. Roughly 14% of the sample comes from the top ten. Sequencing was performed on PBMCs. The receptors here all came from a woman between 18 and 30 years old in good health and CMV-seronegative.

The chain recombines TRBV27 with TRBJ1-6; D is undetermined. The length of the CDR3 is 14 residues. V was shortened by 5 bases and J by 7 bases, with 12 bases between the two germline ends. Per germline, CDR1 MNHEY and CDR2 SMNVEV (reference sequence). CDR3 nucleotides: TGTGCCAGCAGTCTATACCCGGGGAATTCACCCCTCCACTTT. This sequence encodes CASSLYPGNSPLHF.

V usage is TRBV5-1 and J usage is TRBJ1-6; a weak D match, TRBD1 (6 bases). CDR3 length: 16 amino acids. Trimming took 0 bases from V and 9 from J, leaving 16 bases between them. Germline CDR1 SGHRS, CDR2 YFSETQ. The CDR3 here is CASSLGLGAGASPLHF. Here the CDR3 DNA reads TGCGCCAGCAGCTTGGGTCTTGGGGCAGGGGCTTCACCCCTCCACTTT.

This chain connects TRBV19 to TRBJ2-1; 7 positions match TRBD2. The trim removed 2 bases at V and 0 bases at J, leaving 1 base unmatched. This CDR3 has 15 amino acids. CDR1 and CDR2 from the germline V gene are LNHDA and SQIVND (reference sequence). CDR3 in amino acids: CASSISGDSYNEQFF. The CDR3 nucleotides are TGTGCCAGTAGTATAAGCGGGGACTCCTACAATGAGCAGTTCTTC. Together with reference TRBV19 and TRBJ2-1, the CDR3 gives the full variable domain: DGGITQSPKYLFRKEGQNVTLSCEQNLNHDAMYWYRQDPGQGLRLIYYSQIVNDFQKGDIAEGYSVSREKKESFPLTVTSAQKNPTAFYLCASSISGDSYNEQFFGPGTRLTVL.